The subject of this entry is one TCR beta chain. This clonotype was recorded a few times. Which antigen it targets is not known. The record has no base qualities; no much larger clone is one base away. This specimen belongs to a study of response to subunit inactivated influenza vaccine listed by TCRdb under 2018. Study-level background: To follow how T cells responded to a trivalent subunit inactivated influenza vaccine, the researchers relied on deep quantitative profiling of the T cell receptor repertoire. The investigation overall reported the following: The authors suggested that each seasonal influenza vaccination may recruit only a limited number of new T cells.

The library was generated by RT-PCR. The sequencer listed for this sample is Illumina HiSeq 2500. The public reads were quality trimmed at Q25 with fastp and then assembled into clones with MiXCR by TCRdb, keeping productive beta chains. Every entry covers one CDR3 protein and lists the most common genes and DNA from its rows. The sample table holds around 520,000 distinct CDR3 sequences, of which 10% to 15% were seen once. Jointly, the top ten make up around 9.6% of the sample. The CDR3 starts with the cysteine, ends with the phenylalanine, and has 12 residues. The only DNA kept is the CDR3, 36 bases in frame from the first base. The V end loses 1 base and the J end loses 10 bases, and a stretch of 7 bases separates them. Sequences SEHNR (CDR1) and FQNEAQ (CDR2) are obtained from the germline V gene (reference sequence).

The material sequenced was PBMCs from blood, taken on the day of vaccination. The sequence was collected from a man between 50 and 59 years old who received an inactivated influenza vaccine. Donor details come from another sample of the same person, matched by shared clones. The chain uses TRBV7-9 and TRBJ1-4; a confident D gene designation cannot be given. The DNA sequence follows: TGTGCCAGCAGCTTAGATCTACGAAAACTGTTTTTT. This translates into CASSLDLRKLFF. Reference TRBV7-9 and TRBJ1-4 proteins supply the regions before and after the CDR3; the full variable domain is: DTGVSQNPRHKITKRGQNVTFRCDPISEHNRLYWYRQTLGQGPEFLTYFQNEAQLEKSRLLSDRFSAERPKGSFSTLEIQRTEQGDSAMYLCASSLDLRKLFFGSGTQLSVL.